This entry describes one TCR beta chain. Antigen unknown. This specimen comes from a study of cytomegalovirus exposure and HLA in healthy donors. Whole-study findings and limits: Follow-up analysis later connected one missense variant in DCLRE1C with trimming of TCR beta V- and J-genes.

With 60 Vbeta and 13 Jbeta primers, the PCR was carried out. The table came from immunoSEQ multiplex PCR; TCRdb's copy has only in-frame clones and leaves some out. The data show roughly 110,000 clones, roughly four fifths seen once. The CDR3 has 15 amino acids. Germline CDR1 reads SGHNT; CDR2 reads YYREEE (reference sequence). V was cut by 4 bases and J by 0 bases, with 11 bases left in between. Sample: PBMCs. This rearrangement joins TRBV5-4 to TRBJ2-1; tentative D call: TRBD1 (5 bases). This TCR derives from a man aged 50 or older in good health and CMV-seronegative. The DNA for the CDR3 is TGTGCCAGCAGCCTTGGGGCGTTCTCCTACAATGAGCAGTTCTTC. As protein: CASSLGAFSYNEQFF.